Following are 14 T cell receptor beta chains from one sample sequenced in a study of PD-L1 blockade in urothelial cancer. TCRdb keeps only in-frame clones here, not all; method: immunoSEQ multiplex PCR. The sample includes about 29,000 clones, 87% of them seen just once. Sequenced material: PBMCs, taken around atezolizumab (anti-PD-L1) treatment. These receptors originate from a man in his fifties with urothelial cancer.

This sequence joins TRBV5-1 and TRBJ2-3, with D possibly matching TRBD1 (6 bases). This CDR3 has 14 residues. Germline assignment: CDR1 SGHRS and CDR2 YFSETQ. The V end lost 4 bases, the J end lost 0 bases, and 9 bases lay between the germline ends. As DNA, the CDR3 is TGCGCCAGCAGCAATGACAGGAGCACAGATACGCAGTATTTT. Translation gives CASSNDRSTDTQYF.

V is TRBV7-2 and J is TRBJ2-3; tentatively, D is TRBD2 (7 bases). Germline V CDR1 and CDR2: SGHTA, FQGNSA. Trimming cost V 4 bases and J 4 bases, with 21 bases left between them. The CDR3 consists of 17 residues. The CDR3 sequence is CASSSIIGGGLPDTQYF. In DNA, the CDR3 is TGTGCCAGCAGCTCGATAATAGGGGGAGGGCTGCCAGATACGCAGTATTTT.

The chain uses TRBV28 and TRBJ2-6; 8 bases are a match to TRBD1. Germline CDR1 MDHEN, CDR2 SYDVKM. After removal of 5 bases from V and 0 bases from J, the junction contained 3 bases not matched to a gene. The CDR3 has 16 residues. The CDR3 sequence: CASSRTGISGANVLTF. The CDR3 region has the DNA TGTGCCAGCAGTAGGACAGGGATCTCTGGGGCCAACGTCCTGACTTTC.

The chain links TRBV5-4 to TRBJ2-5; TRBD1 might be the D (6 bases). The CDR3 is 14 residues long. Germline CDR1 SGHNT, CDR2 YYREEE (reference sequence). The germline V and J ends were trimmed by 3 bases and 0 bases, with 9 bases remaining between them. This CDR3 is CASSSRGYQETQYF. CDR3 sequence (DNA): TGTGCCAGCAGCTCCAGGGGATACCAAGAGACCCAGTACTTC.

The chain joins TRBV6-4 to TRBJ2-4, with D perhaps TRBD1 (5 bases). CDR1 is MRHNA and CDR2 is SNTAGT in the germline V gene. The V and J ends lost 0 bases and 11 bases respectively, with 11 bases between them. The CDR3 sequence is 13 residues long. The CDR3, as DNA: TGTGCCAGCAGTGACTCAGGACACGGACTTCAGTACTTC. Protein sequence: CASSDSGHGLQYF.

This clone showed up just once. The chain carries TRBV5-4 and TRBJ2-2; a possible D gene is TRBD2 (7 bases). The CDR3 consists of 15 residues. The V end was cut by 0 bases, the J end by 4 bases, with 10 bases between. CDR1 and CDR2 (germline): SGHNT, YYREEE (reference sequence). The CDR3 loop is CASSLARGGTGELFF. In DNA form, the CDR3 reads TGTGCCAGCAGCTTGGCGAGGGGGGGCACCGGGGAGCTGTTTTTT.

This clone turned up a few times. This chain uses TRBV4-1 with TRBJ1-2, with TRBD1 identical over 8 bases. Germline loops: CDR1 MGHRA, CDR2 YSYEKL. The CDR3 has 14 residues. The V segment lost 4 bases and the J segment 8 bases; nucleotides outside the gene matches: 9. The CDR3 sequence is CASSRKQGGEGYTF. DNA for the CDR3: TGCGCCAGCAGCCGAAAACAGGGGGGAGAGGGCTACACCTTC.

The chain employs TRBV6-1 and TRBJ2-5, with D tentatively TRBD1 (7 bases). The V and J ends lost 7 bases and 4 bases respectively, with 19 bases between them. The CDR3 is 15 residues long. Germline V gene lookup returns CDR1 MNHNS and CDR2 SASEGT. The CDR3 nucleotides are TGTGCCAGCACCATCAGGGGGGAAGGGCGAGAGACCCAGTACTTC. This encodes CASTIRGEGRETQYF.

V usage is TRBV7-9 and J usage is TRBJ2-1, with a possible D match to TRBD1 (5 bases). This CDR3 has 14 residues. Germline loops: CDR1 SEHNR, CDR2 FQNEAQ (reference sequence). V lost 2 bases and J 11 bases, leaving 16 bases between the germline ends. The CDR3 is CASSLSGSGPKQFF. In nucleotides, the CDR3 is TGTGCCAGCAGCTTATCAGGTTCAGGGCCTAAGCAGTTCTTC.

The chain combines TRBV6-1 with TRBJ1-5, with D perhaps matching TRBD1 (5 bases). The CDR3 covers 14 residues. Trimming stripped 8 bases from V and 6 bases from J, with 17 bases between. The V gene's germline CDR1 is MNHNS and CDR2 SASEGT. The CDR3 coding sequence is TGTGCCAGCGGGGCAGGGTGGGGTATTCAGCCCCAGCATTTT. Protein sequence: CASGAGWGIQPQHF.

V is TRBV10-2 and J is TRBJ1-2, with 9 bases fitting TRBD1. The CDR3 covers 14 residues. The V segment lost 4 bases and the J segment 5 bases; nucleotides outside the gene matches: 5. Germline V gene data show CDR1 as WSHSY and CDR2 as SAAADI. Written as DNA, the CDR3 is TGCGCCAGCAGTGTTACAGGGGGCAGGTATGGCTACACCTTC. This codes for CASSVTGGRYGYTF.

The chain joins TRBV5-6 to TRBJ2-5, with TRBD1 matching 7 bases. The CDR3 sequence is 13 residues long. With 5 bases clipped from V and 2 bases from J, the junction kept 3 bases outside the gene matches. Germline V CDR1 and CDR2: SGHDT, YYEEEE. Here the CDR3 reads CASSPTGQETQYF. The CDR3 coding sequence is TGTGCCAGCAGTCCGACAGGGCAAGAGACCCAGTACTTC.

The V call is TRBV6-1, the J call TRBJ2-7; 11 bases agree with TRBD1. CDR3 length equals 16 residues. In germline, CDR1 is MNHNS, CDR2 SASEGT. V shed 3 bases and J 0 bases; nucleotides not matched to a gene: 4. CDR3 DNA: TGTGCCAGCAGTGACCGGGACAGGGGGTACTCCTACGAGCAGTACTTC. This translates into CASSDRDRGYSYEQYF.

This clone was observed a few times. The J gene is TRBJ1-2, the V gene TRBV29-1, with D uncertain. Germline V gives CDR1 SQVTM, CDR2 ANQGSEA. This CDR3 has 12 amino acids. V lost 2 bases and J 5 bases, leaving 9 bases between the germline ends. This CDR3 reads CSVESVEYGYTF. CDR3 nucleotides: TGCAGCGTTGAAAGTGTCGAGTATGGCTACACCTTC.